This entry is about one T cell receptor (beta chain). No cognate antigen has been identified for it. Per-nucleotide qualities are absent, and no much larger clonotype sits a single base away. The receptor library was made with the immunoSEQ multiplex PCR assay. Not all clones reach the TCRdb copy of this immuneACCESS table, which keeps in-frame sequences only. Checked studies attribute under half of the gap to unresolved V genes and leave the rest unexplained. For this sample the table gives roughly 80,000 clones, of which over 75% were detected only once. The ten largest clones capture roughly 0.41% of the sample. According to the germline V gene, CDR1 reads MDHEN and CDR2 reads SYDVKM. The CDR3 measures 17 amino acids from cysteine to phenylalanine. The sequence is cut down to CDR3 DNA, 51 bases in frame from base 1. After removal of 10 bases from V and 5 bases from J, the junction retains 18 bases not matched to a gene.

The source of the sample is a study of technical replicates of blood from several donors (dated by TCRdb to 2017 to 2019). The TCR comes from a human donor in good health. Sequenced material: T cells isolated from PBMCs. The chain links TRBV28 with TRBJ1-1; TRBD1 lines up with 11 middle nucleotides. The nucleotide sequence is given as TGTGCCACCGAAGTCTATCGTTGGACAGGGGGCGGGACTGAAGCTTTCTTT. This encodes CATEVYRWTGGGTEAFF. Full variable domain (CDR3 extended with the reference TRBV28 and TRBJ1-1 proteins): DVKVTQSSRYLVKRTGEKVFLECVQDMDHENMFWYRQDPGLGLRLIYFSYDVKMKEKGDIPEGYSVSREKKERFSLILESASTNQTSMYLCATEVYRWTGGGTEAFFGQGTRLTVV.